This is a list of T cell receptor beta chains from one sample in a study of breast tumors, draining lymph nodes, adjacent tissues. A single record per CDR3 protein comes from TCRdb applying MiXCR to the multiplex PCR reads. In the table there are 15,000 or so distinct CDR3 sequences, about 70% of which are singletons. The sequencing sample was made of tumor-adjacent breast tissue. Source of these receptors: a female donor with breast cancer. Some clones in this sample may be carry-over from other donors' samples. Each CDR3 is given with its conserved first and last residue. A D gene is named only where the DNA matches it firmly. Clone sizes are given selectively: once, few, many, or a class where the clone is expanded.

d_call | j_call | clone_size | v_call | cdr3_aa | cdr3_nt
. | TRBJ2-7 | . | TRBV5-5 | CASSRSYSSEQYF | TGTGCCAGCAGCCGCTCCTACTCCTCCGAGCAGTACTTC
TRBD1 | TRBJ2-1 | . | TRBV9 | CASSGRTGASSYNEQFF | TGTGCCAGCAGCGGTAGGACAGGGGCGAGCTCCTACAATGAGCAGTTCTTC
. | TRBJ1-2 | . | TRBV2 | CASSEEGGGYTF | TGTGCCAGCAGTGAAGAAGGGGGTGGCTACACCTTC
TRBD2 | TRBJ2-7 | few | TRBV20-1 | CSATAGLASSYEQYF | TGCAGTGCTACTGCGGGACTAGCGAGCTCCTACGAGCAGTACTTC
TRBD2 | TRBJ2-3 | . | TRBV5-1 | CASSLEGGRGADTQYF | TGCGCCAGCAGCTTGGAGGGCGGGAGGGGAGCAGATACGCAGTATTTT
TRBD2 | TRBJ2-2 | once | TRBV6-6 | CASITRGGENTGELFF | TGTGCCAGCATCACACGCGGGGGTGAGAACACCGGGGAGCTGTTTTTT
TRBD2 | TRBJ2-1 | . | TRBV13 | CASSLFSGRGYNEQFF | TGTGCCAGCAGCTTATTCAGCGGGAGGGGATACAATGAGCAGTTCTTC
TRBD1 | TRBJ2-4 | many | TRBV7-2 | CASRTPGQGDIQYF | TGTGCCAGCAGGACGCCGGGACAGGGGGACATTCAGTACTTC
TRBD1 | TRBJ2-5 | . | TRBV20-1 | CSARQGAGETQYF | TGCAGTGCTAGACAGGGGGCAGGAGAGACCCAGTACTTC
TRBD1 | TRBJ2-5 | . | TRBV20-1 | CSARVTGGRETQYF | TGCAGTGCTAGGGTGACAGGGGGCCGGGAGACCCAGTACTTC
. | TRBJ2-7 | . | TRBV4-3 | CASSHANRVEEQYF | TGCGCCAGCAGCCACGCCAACAGGGTTGAGGAGCAGTACTTC